The following is a T cell receptor (beta chain) sequence with its context. The antigen is not known. Stated time point: newly diagnosed GD, antithyroid drugs for less than 3 months. After RNA was extracted from PBMCs, the TCR library was made from it. The entry originates in a study of regulatory T cells in long-lasting Graves disease. Study outcomes and limitations: Newly diagnosed Graves' patients exceeded persistent ones in TCR diversity.

Relying on iRepertoire HTBI primers and Arm-PCR of CDR3 regions, the team built TCR beta libraries. Via MiXCR, TCRdb re-called the multiplex PCR reads, giving one row per CDR3 protein. The table records 320,000 or so distinct CDR3 sequences, 15% to 20% of them present only once. This sequence was found in a female donor with Graves disease. The sequenced sample was peripheral blood mononuclear cells (PBMCs), obtained at new diagnosis, from a patient treated with antithyroid drugs.

The CDR3 spells CASSLLSFRTGELFF. The CDR3 DNA is TGTGCCAGCAGCTTACTGTCTTTCAGAACCGGGGAGCTGTTTTTT. The chain recombines TRBV7-2 with TRBJ2-2, with no clear D. Germline assignment: CDR1 SGHTA and CDR2 FQGNSA. V lost 2 bases, J lost 5 bases, and 12 bases lay in between. The CDR3 length is 15 residues.